This T cell receptor beta chain was found in a study of T-cell reconstitution after alpha-beta-depleted transplantation in children (dated by TCRdb to the mid-2010s). In the study overall: Using TCR repertoire profiling, the study quantitatively followed how T-cell immune reconstitution unfolded in children after TCRalphabeta/CD19-depleted allogeneic hematopoietic cell transplantation.

This clonotype was seen repeatedly, ten times or more. Its antigen remains unidentified. No base quality values were provided; no much bigger clone lies one nucleotide off. On the study overall, not on this receptor specifically: Hyperexpanded clone frequencies declined over subsequent months; after one year, T-cell counts and TCRbeta diversity were mostly attributed to newly produced T cells. The apparently early recovery of alphabetaT-cell counts about two months after transplant reportedly depended on only several hundred rapidly expanded clones that came from non-depleted graft cells. The high TCRbeta diversity at day 60 in some patients was ascribed to recipient T cells and intrathymic progenitors that had survived conditioning.

In the paper's terms, the treatment or condition label means: allogeneic hematopoietic cell transplantation with graft depleted of TCRalphabeta T cells and CD19 B cells. The transplant recipients were children given TCRalphabeta/CD19-depleted allogeneic hematopoietic cell grafts. The library relied on PCR. Instrument used: Illumina HiSeq 2500. TCR libraries were prepared with molecular barcoding, using unique molecular identifiers to normalize TCRbeta repertoire quantification. TCRdb's own reprocessing of the public reads used fastp at Q25 and MiXCR and kept productive beta chains. Every distinct CDR3 protein forms one entry, paired with its most common genes and DNA. The sample contains over 200,000 distinct CDR3 sequences, around 9.9% of them found a single time. Jointly, the top ten make up roughly 30% of the sample. There are 12 amino acids in the CDR3, from cysteine to phenylalanine inclusive. The CDR3 DNA has 36 bases and is translated from base 1. The germline V gene specifies MDHEN as CDR1 and SYDVKM as CDR2. V was cut back by 8 bases and J by 0 bases, leaving a gap of 7 bases between them.

This specimen consisted of PBMCs, obtained before TCRalphabeta/CD19-depleted stem cell transplant. The rearrangement combines TRBV28 with TRBJ1-2, with the identity of the D gene unclear. This receptor was obtained from a child younger than two with acute myeloid leukemia, due to receive a stem cell transplant. The bases read TGTGCCAGCGCAACTACTAACTATGGCTACACCTTC. This codes for CASATTNYGYTF.